These 15 T cell receptor beta chains were all obtained from the same sample, sequenced in a study of cytomegalovirus exposure and HLA in healthy donors. Produced via immunoSEQ multiplex PCR; TCRdb's table is partial and in-frame only. The sample lists around 200,000 clones; roughly 77% were seen once. Material for sequencing was PBMCs. The receptors here all came from a woman in her 30s in good health and CMV-seronegative.

The genes are TRBV7-9 and TRBJ1-1; tentative D call: TRBD1 (6 bases). The CDR3 extends over 13 amino acids. Germline lookup yields CDR1 SEHNR and CDR2 FQNEAQ (reference sequence). Trimming took 2 bases from V and 5 from J, leaving 9 bases between them. DNA for the CDR3: TGTGCCAGCAGCTTAAAGGGGGAAACTGAAGCTTTCTTT. Translated, it gives CASSLKGETEAFF.

The chain links TRBV10-3 to TRBJ1-3, with 7 positions matching TRBD1. The CDR3 sequence is 16 residues long. The ends lost 10 bases at V and 3 bases at J; junction bases unmatched: 15. CDR1 is ENHRY, CDR2 SYGVKD, per germline. CDR3: CARQTEGQRLGNTIYF. DNA for the CDR3: TGTGCCAGACAAACCGAGGGACAGCGGCTTGGAAACACCATATATTTT.

The genes are TRBV6-5 and TRBJ2-7, with TRBD1 matching 12 bases. CDR3 length equals 15 residues. V lost 4 bases to trimming and J lost 4 bases; unmatched junction nucleotides: 5. Germline CDR1 is MNHEY and CDR2 is SVGAGI. Here the CDR3 DNA reads TGTGCCAGCAGTTGGAGGGACAGGGGGCGTTACGAGCAGTACTTC. It codes for CASSWRDRGRYEQYF.

The chain combines TRBV5-6 with TRBJ2-7; D possibly corresponds to TRBD2 (5 bases). Germline V gene lookup returns CDR1 SGHDT and CDR2 YYEEEE. The CDR3 contains 15 residues. The V gene lost 0 bases and the J gene lost 2 bases, with 12 bases spanning the gap. The DNA of the CDR3 is TGTGCCAGCAGCTTGGACCCGGGGTCAACCTACGAGCAGTACTTC. Protein: CASSLDPGSTYEQYF.

The chain employs TRBV11-3 and TRBJ1-2; D might be TRBD1 (5 bases). The CDR3 runs 14 residues. V was pared by 1 base and J by 5 bases, with 11 bases between. In germline, CDR1 is SGHNT, CDR2 YENEEA. Here the CDR3 reads CASSLGSGTYGYTF. DNA of the CDR3: TGTGCCAGCAGCTTAGGTTCGGGGACTTATGGCTACACCTTC.

V is TRBV28 and J is TRBJ2-7, with D perhaps TRBD2 (7 bases). From germline, CDR1 is MDHEN and CDR2 SYDVKM. This CDR3 region has 17 residues. The V gene lost 5 bases and the J gene lost 3 bases, with 23 bases spanning the gap. The DNA of the CDR3 is TGTGCCAGCAGTCCTCGACCGGAGGGGGGGTTCGGCTACGAGCAGTACTTC. Translated: CASSPRPEGGFGYEQYF.

The chain couples TRBV6-1 to TRBJ2-2, with TRBD1 identical over 7 bases. The CDR3 contains 12 residues. V gave up 7 bases and J gave up 7 bases; unmatched junction bases: 3. CDR1 and CDR2 (germline): MNHNS, SASEGT. DNA for the CDR3: TGTGCCAGCACCCAGGGGGACGGGGAGCTGTTTTTT. This encodes CASTQGDGELFF.

This chain joins TRBV9 and TRBJ2-1; TRBD2 might be the D (8 bases). The germline gives CDR1 SGDLS, CDR2 YYNGEE. Trimming left V 3 bases short and J 6 bases short, with 19 bases between. The CDR3 runs 16 residues. This CDR3 reads CASSGHRGLVVNEQFF. The CDR3 bases are TGTGCCAGCAGCGGTCACAGGGGACTAGTGGTCAATGAGCAGTTCTTC.

J is TRBJ1-2 and V is TRBV18; 8 bases match TRBD1. Per the germline V gene, CDR1 is KGHSH and CDR2 is LQKENI. The CDR3 contains 14 residues. The V gene end was trimmed by 3 bases and the J gene end by 6 bases; junction bases not matched to a gene: 6. The CDR3 coding sequence is TGTGCCAGCTCACCCCTCGACAGGGGCGATGGCTACACCTTC. Its protein is CASSPLDRGDGYTF.

The V gene is TRBV6-6, the J gene TRBJ2-3; maybe TRBD2 (6 bases). Germline V gene sequence: CDR1 MNHNY, CDR2 SVGAGI (reference sequence). This CDR3 is 14 amino acids long. V shed 2 bases and J shed 7 bases, with 13 bases lying between them. The CDR3: CASSYDRGRNTQYF. DNA of the CDR3: TGTGCCAGCAGTTACGACCGGGGGAGGAATACGCAGTATTTT.

This clone was picked up one time. The rearrangement links TRBV6-1 to TRBJ2-7; tentative D call: TRBD1 (5 bases). The germline V and J ends were trimmed by 3 bases and 3 bases, with 15 bases remaining between them. The CDR3 covers 15 residues. The germline CDR1 and CDR2 sequences are MNHNS and SASEGT. As DNA, the CDR3 is TGTGCCAGCAGTGAGACAGCTAGTTCGATCTACGAGCAGTACTTC. Protein sequence: CASSETASSIYEQYF.

V and J are TRBV4-1 and TRBJ1-2; TRBD1 aligns across 10 bases. This CDR3 contains 16 residues. In germline, CDR1 is MGHRA, CDR2 YSYEKL. Trimming at V came to 5 bases and at J to 8 bases, leaving 14 bases not matched to a gene. CDR3 nucleotide sequence: TGCGCCAGCAGCACTCGGACAGGGGGTTTATTAGAGGGCTACACCTTC. This gives the protein CASSTRTGGLLEGYTF.

This clone was observed a single time. The chain employs TRBV7-3 and TRBJ2-3; D is perhaps TRBD2 (6 bases). In germline, CDR1 is SGHTA, CDR2 FQGTGA. The CDR3 spans 15 residues. Trimming removed 6 bases from V and 2 bases from J, with 15 bases in between. The CDR3 DNA sequence: TGTGCCAGCAGGCTTGGGGGGACGGACACAGATACGCAGTATTTT. Translation: CASRLGGTDTDTQYF. Together with reference TRBV7-3 and TRBJ2-3, the CDR3 gives the full variable domain: GAGVSQTPSNKVTEKGKYVELRCDPISGHTALYWYRQSLGQGPEFLIYFQGTGAADDSGLPNDRFFAVRPEGSVSTLKIQRTERGDSAVYLCASRLGGTDTDTQYFGPGTRLTVL.

V is TRBV27 and J is TRBJ1-1; possibly TRBD1 for D (5 bases). Trimming left V 2 bases short and J 6 bases short, with 10 bases between. Germline CDR1 MNHEY, CDR2 SMNVEV (reference sequence). This CDR3 is built from 13 residues. This chain's CDR3 is CASSLPPGSEAFF. CDR3 nucleotide sequence: TGTGCCAGCAGTTTACCGCCAGGGTCTGAAGCTTTCTTT.

As regards this clone: A much larger clone differs from this one at a single base, so this may be a read error. The sample holds other DNA sequences that translate to the same CDR3. This chain joins TRBV9 and TRBJ1-6, with 10 positions matching TRBD1. This CDR3 comprises 15 residues. Per the germline V gene, CDR1 is SGDLS and CDR2 is YYNGEE. V was clipped by 0 bases and J by 7 bases; unmatched bases: 1. As DNA, the CDR3 is TGTGCCAGCAGCGTAGGGGGACAGGGGAATTCACCCCTCCACTTT. Translating gives CASSVGGQGNSPLHF.